A selection of T cell receptor beta chains follows, all from one sample in a study of Graves' ophthalmopathy and Graves' hyperthyroidism. TCRdb re-called the multiplex PCR reads with MiXCR, one entry per CDR3 protein. The data hold hundreds of thousands of distinct CDR3 sequences, with approximately 40% observed a single time. Material for sequencing was peripheral blood. The receptors come from an adult man with Graves' ophthalmopathy. CDR3s include the opening cysteine and the closing phenylalanine or tryptophan. A D gene is named only where the DNA matches it firmly. A clone size is listed for some rows: how often the clone was seen (once, few, many), or a class if it is expanded.

D: NA; J: TRBJ2-5; size: many; V: TRBV2; DNA: TGTGCCAGCAGTGAAGGGGGGGTCATTCAAGAGACCCAGTACTTC; CDR3: CASSEGGVIQETQYF
D: NA; J: TRBJ2-5; size: NA; V: TRBV20-1; DNA: TGCAGTGCTAGAGATAGGCCCGCCCGGGAGGAGACCCAGTACTTC; CDR3: CSARDRPAREETQYF
D: NA; J: TRBJ1-6; size: many; V: TRBV7-9; DNA: TGTGCCAGCAGTTCCTCAGGGGTACCTAATTCACCCCTCCACTTT; CDR3: CASSSSGVPNSPLHF
D: NA; J: TRBJ1-6; size: many; V: TRBV5-1; DNA: TGCGCCAGCAAAGTGGACACCAATTCACCCCTCCACTTT; CDR3: CASKVDTNSPLHF
D: TRBD1; J: TRBJ2-7; size: NA; V: TRBV14; DNA: TGTGCCAGCAGTGGGACAGGGGCTGATTGGTACTTC; CDR3: CASSGTGADWYF
D: TRBD1; J: TRBJ1-5; size: many; V: TRBV20-1; DNA: TGCAGTGCGGGACAGGCCGCCAATCAGCCCCAGCATTTT; CDR3: CSAGQAANQPQHF
D: TRBD1; J: TRBJ1-4; size: many; V: TRBV29-1; DNA: TGCAGCGCGGGACAGACTAATGAAAAACTGTTTTTT; CDR3: CSAGQTNEKLFF
D: NA; J: TRBJ1-1; size: NA; V: TRBV29-1; DNA: TGCAGCGTAGAGGGGGTGGCTGAAGCTTTCTTT; CDR3: CSVEGVAEAFF
D: TRBD2; J: TRBJ2-7; size: many; V: TRBV7-8; DNA: TGTGCCAGCACCCCCGGGACTAGCGACACCTACGAGCAGTACTTC; CDR3: CASTPGTSDTYEQYF
D: TRBD2; J: TRBJ2-2; size: NA; V: TRBV20-1; DNA: TGCAGTGTCCGAAGGGGAGGGACCGGGGAGCTGTTTTTT; CDR3: CSVRRGGTGELFF
D: TRBD1; J: TRBJ2-7; size: few; V: TRBV2; DNA: TGTGCCAGCAGCCAGGGACAGGGGCTCTCCTACGAGCAGTACTTC; CDR3: CASSQGQGLSYEQYF
D: NA; J: TRBJ1-1; size: few; V: TRBV10-3; DNA: TGTGCCAGCAGTTTACAACCGGGGCTGGGCACTGAAGCTTTCTTT; CDR3: CASSLQPGLGTEAFF
D: TRBD2; J: TRBJ2-5; size: few; V: TRBV19; DNA: TGTGCCAGTAGCCAAAGACTAGCGGGTTTTGCAGAGACCCAGTACTTC; CDR3: CASSQRLAGFAETQYF
D: TRBD2; J: TRBJ2-2; size: NA; V: TRBV25-1; DNA: TGTGCCAGCAGCCCCCCGGGACTAGCGGCCACCGGGGAGCTGTTTTTT; CDR3: CASSPPGLAATGELFF
D: NA; J: TRBJ1-1; size: NA; V: TRBV29-1; DNA: TGCAGCCAACAGACAGGAGTGAACACTGAAGCTTTCTTT; CDR3: CSQQTGVNTEAFF
D: NA; J: TRBJ2-5; size: NA; V: TRBV7-2; DNA: TGTGCCAGCAGCTTAATAGCCCACGGGGAGACCCAGTACTTC; CDR3: CASSLIAHGETQYF
D: NA; J: TRBJ1-4; size: NA; V: TRBV7-9; DNA: TGTGCCAGCAGTGAATGGGGTGCAGCTGAAAAACTGTTTTTT; CDR3: CASSEWGAAEKLFF
D: TRBD1; J: TRBJ1-4; size: NA; V: TRBV10-1; DNA: TGCGCCAGCAGTTCGGGACAGTTAACTGAAAAACTGTTTTTT; CDR3: CASSSGQLTEKLFF
D: NA; J: TRBJ1-5; size: few; V: TRBV20-1; DNA: TGCAGTGCTAGAGGAGCGGGAGGGAGTCAGCCCCAGCATTTT; CDR3: CSARGAGGSQPQHF
D: NA; J: TRBJ1-4; size: NA; V: TRBV5-1; DNA: TGCGCCAGCAGCTGGGACGGCCATAATGAAAAACTGTTTTTT; CDR3: CASSWDGHNEKLFF